Sequencing of this TCR beta chain was carried out in a study of blood T cells in healthy people across ages. Study-level points and caveats: Without sorted subsets, naive and antigen-experienced compartments could not be conclusively compared.

This CDR3 region has 13 residues. The V gene lost 3 bases and the J gene lost 7 bases, with 14 bases spanning the gap. From germline, CDR1 is SGHKS and CDR2 YYEKEE (reference sequence). PCR was performed a second time for 7 to 11 cycles using a sample-barcoded 5' primer and a J-beta primer mix. TCRdb re-analysed the 5' RACE reads in MiXCR, keeping a single row per CDR3 protein. The repertoire holds 600,000 to 800,000 distinct CDR3 sequences, with 45% to 60% as singletons. On this clonotype itself: Its antigen is as yet unknown. Possible read error: a much larger clone is one base away.

The chain links TRBV5-5 to TRBJ2-7; no reliable D call. The clonotype comes from a woman older than 75 in good health. Sequences were obtained from blood. This chain's CDR3 is CASSWDKHGEQYF. The CDR3 DNA is TGTGCCAGCAGCTGGGATAAACATGGGGAGCAGTACTTC. Using reference TRBV5-5 and TRBJ2-7 for the parts outside the CDR3, the full variable domain is DAGVTQSPTHLIKTRGQQVTLRCSPISGHKSVSWYQQVLGQGPQFIFQYYEKEERGRGNFPDRFSARQFPNYSSELNVNALLLGDSALYLCASSWDKHGEQYFGPGTRLTVT.